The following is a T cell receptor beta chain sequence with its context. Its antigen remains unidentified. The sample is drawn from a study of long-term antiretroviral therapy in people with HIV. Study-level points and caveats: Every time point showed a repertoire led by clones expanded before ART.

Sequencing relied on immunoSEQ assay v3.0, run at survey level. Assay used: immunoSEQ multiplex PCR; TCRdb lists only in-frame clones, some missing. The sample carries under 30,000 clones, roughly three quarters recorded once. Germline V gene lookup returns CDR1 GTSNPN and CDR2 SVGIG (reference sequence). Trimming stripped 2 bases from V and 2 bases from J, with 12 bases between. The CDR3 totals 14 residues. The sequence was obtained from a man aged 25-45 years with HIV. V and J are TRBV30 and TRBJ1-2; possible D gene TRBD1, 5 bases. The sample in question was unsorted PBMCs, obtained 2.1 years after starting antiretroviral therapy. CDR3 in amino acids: CAWSRTPDNYGYTF. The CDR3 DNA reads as TGTGCCTGGAGTAGGACACCGGACAACTATGGCTACACCTTC.